The 23 T cell receptor beta chains below all came from one sample that was sequenced in a study of T cells in Graves' hyperthyroidism and ophthalmopathy. The TCR beta CDR3 regions underwent amplification using RNA transcripts as the source. The TCR CDR3 was amplified in a first-round RT-PCR using the HTBI primer set. TCRdb analysed the multiplex PCR reads with MiXCR anew, one entry per CDR3 protein. The sample holds 300,000 to 450,000 distinct CDR3 sequences, roughly 25% seen once. The sequenced material came from blood. The origin of the receptors is a man aged 45-65 years with Graves' hyperthyroidism.

The rearrangement links TRBV19 to TRBJ2-5; TRBD1 might be the D (5 bases). Trimming took off 5 bases at V and 5 bases at J, with 12 bases between the two ends. The CDR3 loop spans 13 amino acids. From germline, CDR1 is LNHDA and CDR2 SQIVND (reference sequence). This CDR3 reads CASSEDIYETQYF. DNA of the CDR3: TGTGCCAGTAGTGAGGACATTTACGAGACCCAGTACTTC.

The chain combines TRBV24-1 with TRBJ2-2; no clear D gene. V was pared by 9 bases and J by 0 bases, with 7 bases between. There are 13 residues in the CDR3. Germline CDR1 reads KGHDR; CDR2 reads SFDVKD. The CDR3: CATRVANTGELFF. The CDR3 DNA reads TGTGCCACCCGCGTAGCGAACACCGGGGAGCTGTTTTTT.

This chain links TRBV2 with TRBJ2-5; D call uncertain. V gave up 7 bases and J gave up 5 bases, with 8 bases separating them. The CDR3 covers 11 residues. Germline V CDR1 and CDR2: SNHLY, FYNNEI. CDR3 coding DNA: TGTGCCAGCAAGAGATTTGAGACCCAGTACTTC. This codes for CASKRFETQYF. Full variable domain (missing parts from reference TRBV2 and TRBJ2-5): EPEVTQTPSHQVTQMGQEVILRCVPISNHLYFYWYRQILGQKVEFLVSFYNNEISEKSEIFDDQFSVERPDGSNFTLKIRSTKLEDSAMYFCASKRFETQYFGPGTRLLVL.

This sequence joins TRBV7-2 and TRBJ2-1, with a possible D match to TRBD2 (7 bases). The CDR3 is 14 amino acids. V was pared by 10 bases and J by 3 bases, with 16 bases between. The germline CDR1 and CDR2 sequences are SGHTA and FQGNSA. The CDR3 coding sequence is TGTGCCAACGAGGGGGAGGGGAACTACAATGAGCAGTTCTTC. This encodes CANEGEGNYNEQFF.

The chain carries TRBV10-3 and TRBJ1-1, with 7 bases identical to TRBD1. Germline V gene data show CDR1 as ENHRY and CDR2 as SYGVKD. V dropped 2 bases and J dropped 6; count of bases not matched to a gene: 3. CDR3 length: 13 residues. The CDR3 loop is CAISERQGAEAFF. For the CDR3, the DNA is TGTGCCATCAGTGAGCGCCAGGGGGCTGAAGCTTTCTTT.

This clonotype was seen a few times. The V gene is TRBV12-3 or TRBV12-4, the J gene TRBJ2-1, with 11 bases aligning to TRBD1. With 6 bases clipped from V and 6 bases from J, the junction kept 7 bases outside the gene matches. The CDR3 spans 15 residues. CDR3 amino acids: CASRGTGGSSNEQFF. The CDR3 nucleotides read TGTGCCAGCAGGGGGACAGGGGGTAGTAGCAATGAGCAGTTCTTC.

In its sample, this clonotype was seen a few times. The gene calls are TRBV6-1 and TRBJ1-5; D unclear. The CDR3 sequence is 12 residues long. Trimming stripped 4 bases from V and 4 bases from J, with 5 bases between. In germline, CDR1 is MNHNS, CDR2 SASEGT. The CDR3 region has the DNA TGTGCCAGCAGTGTGCAAAATCAGCCCCAGCATTTT. Residues: CASSVQNQPQHF.

The chain couples TRBV10-1 to TRBJ2-5; D gene ambiguous. The V end was cut by 0 bases, the J end by 3 bases, with 5 bases between. Germline V CDR1 and CDR2: WNHNN, SYGVQD (reference sequence). The CDR3 has 13 residues. The CDR3 DNA reads as TGCGCCAGCAGTGAGTCCCGAGAAGAGACCCAGTACTTC. Protein: CASSESREETQYF.

This clonotype has a count of ten or more. This rearrangement joins TRBV27 to TRBJ2-5; D ambiguous. CDR1 is MNHEY, CDR2 SMNVEV, per germline (reference sequence). This CDR3 has 13 amino acids. The ends were cut back, 4 bases at V and 5 bases at J, with 11 bases in the middle. CDR3 protein: CASSSVAAETQYF. CDR3 in DNA: TGTGCCAGCAGTTCCGTAGCAGCGGAGACCCAGTACTTC.

This clonotype was detected only a few times. The gene calls are TRBV6-1 and TRBJ1-1; tentatively, D is TRBD1 (5 bases). The V end was cut by 7 bases, the J end by 1 base, with 16 bases between. The CDR3 covers 15 residues. Germline CDR1 is MNHNS and CDR2 is SASEGT. This CDR3 is CASTPVGVENTEAFF. Written as DNA, the CDR3 is TGTGCCAGCACCCCAGTGGGGGTGGAGAACACTGAAGCTTTCTTT.

Many counts were recorded for this clonotype. The rearrangement joins TRBV6-1 to TRBJ2-1; TRBD1 agrees at 10 bases. Germline CDR1 reads MNHNS; CDR2 reads SASEGT. The CDR3 consists of 15 residues. Losses at the gene ends were 5 bases for V and 4 bases for J; bases not matched to a gene: 5. DNA for the CDR3: TGTGCCAGCAGTCCCGGACAGGGGGTATACAATGAGCAGTTCTTC. It codes for CASSPGQGVYNEQFF.

The chain carries TRBV5-1 and TRBJ2-2; 9 bases match TRBD2. CDR1 is SGHRS and CDR2 is YFSETQ in the germline V gene. V was pared by 4 bases and J by 2 bases, with 3 bases of the junction left unmatched. The CDR3 has 15 residues. Written as DNA, the CDR3 is TGCGCCAGCAGCGCGGGACTAGCCAACACCGGGGAGCTGTTTTTT. This gives the protein CASSAGLANTGELFF.

This clonotype has just a few counts. The chain carries TRBV5-1 and TRBJ1-1; D call uncertain. The CDR3 sequence is 13 residues long. The germline V gene has CDR1 SGHRS and CDR2 YFSETQ. Trimming left V 4 bases short and J 1 base short, with 8 bases between. The CDR3 region has the DNA TGCGCCAGCAGCGATGAAGGGAACACTGAAGCTTTCTTT. Translation: CASSDEGNTEAFF.

This clonotype occurred a few times. One end of the junction does not line up with germline, which may come from a read error. The rearrangement links TRBV28 to TRBJ2-4, with TRBD2 as a possible D gene (6 bases). This CDR3 comprises 14 residues. From germline, CDR1 is MDHEN and CDR2 SYDVKM. The CDR3 protein is CASSLGGAKNIQHF. CDR3 coding DNA: TGTGCCAGCAGTTTGGGGGGAGCCAAAAACATTCAGCACTTC.

The chain is built from TRBV20-1 and TRBJ2-7; TRBD2 agrees at 11 bases. The germline gives CDR1 DFQATT, CDR2 SNEGSKA (reference sequence). Losses at the gene ends were 2 bases for V and 4 bases for J; bases not matched to a gene: 7. The CDR3 is made up of 15 amino acids. The DNA for the CDR3 is TGCAGTGCTAGAACACAACTAGCGGGAGCTTACGAGCAGTACTTC. This codes for CSARTQLAGAYEQYF.

The sample holds a few counts of this clonotype. CDR3 loop: CASMDSYTDTQYF. The CDR3 DNA reads TGTGCCAGCATGGACAGTTACACAGATACGCAGTATTTT. J is TRBJ2-3 and V is TRBV12-3 or TRBV12-4; D is possibly TRBD1 (6 bases). V was clipped by 7 bases and J by 2 bases, with 10 bases between them. The CDR3 covers 13 residues.

The chain employs TRBV20-1 and TRBJ2-2; 9 bases agree with TRBD1. This CDR3 has 14 amino acids. V shed 3 bases and J 5 bases; nucleotides not matched to a gene: 4. CDR1 and CDR2 from the germline V gene are DFQATT and SNEGSKA (reference sequence). CDR3 in DNA: TGCAGTGCTAGGGGGACAGGGTTAACCGGGGAGCTGTTTTTT. It translates to CSARGTGLTGELFF.

This chain links TRBV12-3 or TRBV12-4 with TRBJ2-2; TRBD1 agrees at 8 bases. V trimming: 1 base; J trimming: 4 bases; junction bases outside the gene matches: 11. This CDR3 has 18 amino acids. The DNA of the CDR3 is TGTGCCAGCAGTTTAGGGGCACGGGACAGGTGGGGCACCGGGGAGCTGTTTTTT. Translation gives CASSLGARDRWGTGELFF.

This clonotype has ten or more counts. The gene calls are TRBV7-9 and TRBJ2-5; 7 positions agree with TRBD2. V lost 5 bases to trimming and J lost 2 bases; unmatched junction nucleotides: 8. The CDR3 is made up of 15 amino acids. The germline V gene has CDR1 SEHNR and CDR2 FQNEAQ (reference sequence). CDR3 residues: CASSRFLGLQETQYF. The CDR3 DNA sequence: TGTGCCAGCAGCCGTTTTTTGGGACTACAAGAGACCCAGTACTTC.

This clonotype was observed a few times. This chain links TRBV20-1 with TRBJ2-3; 8 bases match TRBD1. The CDR3 length is 16 residues. The junction had 8 bases not matched to a gene; V was cut back by 2 bases and J by 1 base. Germline V gene data show CDR1 as DFQATT and CDR2 as SNEGSKA (reference sequence). The CDR3 loop is CSARSGQGIGTDTQYF. CDR3 DNA: TGCAGTGCTAGATCCGGACAGGGTATCGGCACAGATACGCAGTATTTT.

Turning to this clonotype: With a much larger clone just one base away, this may be a read error. The V gene is TRBV11-2, the J gene TRBJ2-5, with D possibly being TRBD2 (6 bases). Trimming pared 1 base from V and 1 base from J, leaving 13 bases between. From germline, CDR1 is SGHAT and CDR2 FQNNGV. The CDR3 is made up of 16 amino acids. The CDR3 nucleotides are TGTGCCAGCAGCTTAGGGCCGGGAGTGAGCCAAGAGACCCAGTACTTC. Protein: CASSLGPGVSQETQYF.

This rearrangement joins TRBV20-1 to TRBJ2-1; either TRBD1 or TRBD2 may fit D (5 bases each). Trimming shortened V by 1 base and J by 12 bases, and 19 bases separated the two germline ends. In germline, CDR1 is DFQATT, CDR2 SNEGSKA (reference sequence). This CDR3 has 14 amino acids. CDR3 amino acids: CSARVPGLGPGQFF. CDR3 coding DNA: TGCAGTGCTAGAGTGCCCGGACTGGGACCGGGGCAGTTCTTC.

Turning to this clonotype: This may come from a read error, since a much larger clone is one base off. The J gene is TRBJ2-7, the V gene TRBV11-1, with TRBD1 identical over 7 bases. The CDR3 runs 14 residues. Germline lookup yields CDR1 SGHAT and CDR2 FQDESV (reference sequence). Here the CDR3 DNA reads TGTGTCAGCAGCCGACAGGGCGCCTCCTACGAGCAGTACTTC. Translation: CVSSRQGASYEQYF.